The clone carrying this TCR beta chain has just a few counts. What it recognizes is unknown. One junction end disagrees with the germline gene, perhaps due to a read error. This specimen comes from a study of T cells in Graves' hyperthyroidism and ophthalmopathy. The investigators amplified TCR beta CDR3 regions from RNA transcripts. A first-round RT-PCR of the TCR CDR3 used the HTBI primer set. MiXCR, run by TCRdb on the multiplex PCR reads, gives a single entry per CDR3 protein. Here the sample spans 600,000 to 800,000 distinct CDR3 sequences, 30% to 40% being singletons. Clinical symptoms, serum thyroxine and TRAb, thyroid ultrasound and orbital computed tomography were used for the diagnoses. Overall study results and limits: Ophthalmopathy was told apart from stable hyperthyroidism by a 13 V-J model. A median about 7 months before onset, the model predicted ophthalmopathy.

The TCR originated in a woman aged 40 to 55 with Graves' hyperthyroidism. Sequenced: blood.

CDR3 nucleotides: TGCGGCGTGACGGGACAGGGGTCCTCGACAACTAATGAAAAACTGTTTTTT. Its protein is CGVTGQGSSTTNEKLFF. The chain joins TRBV29-1 to TRBJ1-4, with 10 nucleotides matching TRBD1. This CDR3 region has 17 residues. Germline CDR1 is SQVTM and CDR2 is ANQGSEA.